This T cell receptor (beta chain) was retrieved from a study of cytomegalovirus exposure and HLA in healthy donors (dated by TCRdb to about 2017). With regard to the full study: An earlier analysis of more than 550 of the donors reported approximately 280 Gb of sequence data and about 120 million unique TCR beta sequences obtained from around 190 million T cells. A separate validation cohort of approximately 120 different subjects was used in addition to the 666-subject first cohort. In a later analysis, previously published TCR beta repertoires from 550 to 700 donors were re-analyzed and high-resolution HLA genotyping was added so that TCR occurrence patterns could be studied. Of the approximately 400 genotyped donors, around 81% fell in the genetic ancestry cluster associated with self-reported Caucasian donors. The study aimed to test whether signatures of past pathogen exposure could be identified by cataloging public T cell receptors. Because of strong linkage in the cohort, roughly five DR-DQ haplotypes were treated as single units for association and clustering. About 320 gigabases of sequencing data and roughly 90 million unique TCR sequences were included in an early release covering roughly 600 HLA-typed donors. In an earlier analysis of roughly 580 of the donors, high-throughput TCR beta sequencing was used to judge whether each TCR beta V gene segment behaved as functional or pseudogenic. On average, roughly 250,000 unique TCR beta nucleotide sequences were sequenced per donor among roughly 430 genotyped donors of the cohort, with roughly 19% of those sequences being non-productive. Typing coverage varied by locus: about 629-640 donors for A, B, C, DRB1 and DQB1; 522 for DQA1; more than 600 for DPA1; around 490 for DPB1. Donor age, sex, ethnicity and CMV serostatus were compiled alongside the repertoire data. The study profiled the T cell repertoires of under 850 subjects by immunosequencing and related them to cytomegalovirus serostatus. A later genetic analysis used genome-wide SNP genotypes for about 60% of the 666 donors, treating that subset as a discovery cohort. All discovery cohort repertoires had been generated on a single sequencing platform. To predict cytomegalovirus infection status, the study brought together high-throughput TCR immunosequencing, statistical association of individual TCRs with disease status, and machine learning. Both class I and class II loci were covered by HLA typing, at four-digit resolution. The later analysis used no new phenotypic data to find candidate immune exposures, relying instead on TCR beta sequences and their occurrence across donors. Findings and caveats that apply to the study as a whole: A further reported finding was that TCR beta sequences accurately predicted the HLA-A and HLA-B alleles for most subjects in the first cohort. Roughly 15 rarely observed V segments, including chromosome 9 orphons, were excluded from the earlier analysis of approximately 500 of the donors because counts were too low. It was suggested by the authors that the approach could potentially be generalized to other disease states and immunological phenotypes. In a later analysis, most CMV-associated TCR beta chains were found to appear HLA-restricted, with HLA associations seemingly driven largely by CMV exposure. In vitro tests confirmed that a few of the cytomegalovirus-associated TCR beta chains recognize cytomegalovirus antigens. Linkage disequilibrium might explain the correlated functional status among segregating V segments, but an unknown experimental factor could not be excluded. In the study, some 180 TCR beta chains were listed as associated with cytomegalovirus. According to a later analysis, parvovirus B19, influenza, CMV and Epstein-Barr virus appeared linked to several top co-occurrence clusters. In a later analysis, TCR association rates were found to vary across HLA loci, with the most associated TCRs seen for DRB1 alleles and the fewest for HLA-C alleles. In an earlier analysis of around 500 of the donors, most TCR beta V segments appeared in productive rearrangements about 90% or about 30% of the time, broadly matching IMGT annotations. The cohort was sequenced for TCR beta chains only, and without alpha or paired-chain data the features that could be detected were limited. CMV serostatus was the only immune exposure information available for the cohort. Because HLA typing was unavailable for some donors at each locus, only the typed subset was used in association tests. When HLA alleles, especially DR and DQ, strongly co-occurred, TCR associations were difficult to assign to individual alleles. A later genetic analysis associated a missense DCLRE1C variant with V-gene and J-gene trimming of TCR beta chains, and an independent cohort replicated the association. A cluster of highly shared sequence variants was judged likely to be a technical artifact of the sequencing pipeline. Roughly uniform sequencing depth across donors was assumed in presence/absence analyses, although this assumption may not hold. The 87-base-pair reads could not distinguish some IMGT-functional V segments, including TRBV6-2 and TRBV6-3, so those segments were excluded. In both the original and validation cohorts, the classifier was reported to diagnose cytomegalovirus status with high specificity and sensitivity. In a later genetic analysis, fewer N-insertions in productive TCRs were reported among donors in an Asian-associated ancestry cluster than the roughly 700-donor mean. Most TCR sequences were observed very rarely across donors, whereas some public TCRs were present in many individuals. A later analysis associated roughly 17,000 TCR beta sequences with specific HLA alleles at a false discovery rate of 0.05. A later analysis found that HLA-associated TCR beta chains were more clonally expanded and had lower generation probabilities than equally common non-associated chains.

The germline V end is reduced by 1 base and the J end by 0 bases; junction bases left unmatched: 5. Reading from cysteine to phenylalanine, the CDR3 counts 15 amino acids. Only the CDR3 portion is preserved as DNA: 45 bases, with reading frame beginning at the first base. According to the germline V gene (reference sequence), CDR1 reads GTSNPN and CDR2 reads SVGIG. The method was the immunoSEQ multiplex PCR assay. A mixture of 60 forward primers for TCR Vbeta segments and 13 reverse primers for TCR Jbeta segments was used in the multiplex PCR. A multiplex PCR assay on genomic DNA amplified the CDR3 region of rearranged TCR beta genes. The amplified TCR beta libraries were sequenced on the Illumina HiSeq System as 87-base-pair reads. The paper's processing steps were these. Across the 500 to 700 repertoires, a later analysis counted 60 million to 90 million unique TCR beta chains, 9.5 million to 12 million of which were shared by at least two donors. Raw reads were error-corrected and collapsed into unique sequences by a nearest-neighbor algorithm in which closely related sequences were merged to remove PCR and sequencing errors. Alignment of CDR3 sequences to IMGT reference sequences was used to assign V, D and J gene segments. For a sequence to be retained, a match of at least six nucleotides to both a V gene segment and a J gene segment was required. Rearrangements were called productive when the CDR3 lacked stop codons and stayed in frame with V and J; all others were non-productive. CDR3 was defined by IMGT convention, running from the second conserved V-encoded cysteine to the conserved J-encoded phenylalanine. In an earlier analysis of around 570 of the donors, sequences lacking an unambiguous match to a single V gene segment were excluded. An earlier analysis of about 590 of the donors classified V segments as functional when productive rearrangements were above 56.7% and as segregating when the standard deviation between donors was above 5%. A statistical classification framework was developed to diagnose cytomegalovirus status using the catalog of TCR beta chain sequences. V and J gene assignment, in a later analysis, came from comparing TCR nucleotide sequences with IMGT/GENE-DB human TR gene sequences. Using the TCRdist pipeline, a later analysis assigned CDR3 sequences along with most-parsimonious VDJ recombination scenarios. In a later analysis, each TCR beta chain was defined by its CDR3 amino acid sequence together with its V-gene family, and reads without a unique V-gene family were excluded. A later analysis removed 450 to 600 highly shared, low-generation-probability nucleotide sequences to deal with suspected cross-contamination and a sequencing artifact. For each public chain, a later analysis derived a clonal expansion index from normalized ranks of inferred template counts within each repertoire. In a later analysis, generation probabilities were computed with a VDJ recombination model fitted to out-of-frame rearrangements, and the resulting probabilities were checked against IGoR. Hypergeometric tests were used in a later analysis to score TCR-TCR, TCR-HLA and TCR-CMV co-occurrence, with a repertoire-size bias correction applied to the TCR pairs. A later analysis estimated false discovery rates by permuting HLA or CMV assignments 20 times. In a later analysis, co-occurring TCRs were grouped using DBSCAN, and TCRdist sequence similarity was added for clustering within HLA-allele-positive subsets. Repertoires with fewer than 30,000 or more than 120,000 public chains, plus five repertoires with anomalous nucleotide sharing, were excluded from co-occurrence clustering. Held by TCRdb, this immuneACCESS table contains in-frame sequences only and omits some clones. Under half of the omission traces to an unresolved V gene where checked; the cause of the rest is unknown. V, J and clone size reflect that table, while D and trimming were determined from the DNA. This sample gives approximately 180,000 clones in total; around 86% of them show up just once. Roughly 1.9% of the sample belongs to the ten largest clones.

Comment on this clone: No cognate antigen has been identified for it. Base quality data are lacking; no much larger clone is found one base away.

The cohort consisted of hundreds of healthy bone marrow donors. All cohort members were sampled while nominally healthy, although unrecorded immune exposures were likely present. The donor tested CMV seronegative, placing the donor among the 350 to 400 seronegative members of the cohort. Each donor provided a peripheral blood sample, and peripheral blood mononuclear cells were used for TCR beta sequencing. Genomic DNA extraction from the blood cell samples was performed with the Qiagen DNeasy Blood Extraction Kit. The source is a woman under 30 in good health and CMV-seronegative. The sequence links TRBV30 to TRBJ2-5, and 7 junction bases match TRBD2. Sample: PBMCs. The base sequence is TGTGCCTGGAGTGGGGAGGGGACCTACCAAGAGACCCAGTACTTC. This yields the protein CAWSGEGTYQETQYF.